These 13 T cell receptor beta chains originate from one sample sequenced in a study of shared clonotypes between healthy human individuals. Naive CD8 isolation took CD45RO-negative cells positively selected for CCR7 and excluded terminally differentiated effector memory CD45RA+ cells. Sequenced by immunoSEQ multiplex PCR; TCRdb stores in-frame clones only, minus some. The data contain around 1,900,000 clones, around 93% of them singletons. Input material: naive CD8+ T cells from PBMCs. These receptor sequences come from a man aged 18 to 35 in good health. Some clones in this sample may be carry-over from other donors' samples.

This rearrangement joins TRBV6-5 to TRBJ1-2; the match to TRBD1 covers 8 bases. Unmatched junction bases numbered 13, after V lost 7 bases and J lost 6 bases. CDR1 MNHEY and CDR2 SVGAGI come from the germline V gene. The CDR3 runs 15 residues. The DNA for the CDR3 is TGTGCCAGCACCTCGGACAGGGACCTAGGGGATGGCTACACCTTC. Translating gives CASTSDRDLGDGYTF.

The chain links TRBV11-2 to TRBJ2-3; D is tentatively TRBD1 or TRBD2 (5 bases each). The CDR3 runs 17 residues. V was cut by 4 bases and J by 2 bases, with 19 bases left in between. From germline, CDR1 is SGHAT and CDR2 FQNNGV. The CDR3 loop reads CASSSHRDAVFTDTQYF. The DNA for the CDR3 is TGTGCCAGCAGCTCCCACCGGGACGCCGTATTCACAGATACGCAGTATTTT.

The table lists this clone with a few counts. The CDR3 DNA reads TGTGCCAGCAGTGGCGTCCGGGACGGTTACGAGCAGTACTTC. This translates into CASSGVRDGYEQYF. The chain combines TRBV25-1 with TRBJ2-7, with D perhaps matching TRBD1 or TRBD2 (5 bases each). V dropped 4 bases and J dropped 4 bases, with 14 bases sitting between them. From germline, CDR1 is MGHDK and CDR2 SYGVNS. CDR3 length: 14 amino acids.

There are a few counts of this clone. This chain links TRBV28 with TRBJ2-2, with 9 bases identical to TRBD2. V lost 1 base, J lost 2 bases, and 5 bases stayed unmatched. This CDR3 is built from 17 residues. Germline values: CDR1 MDHEN, CDR2 SYDVKM. The CDR3 DNA reads TGTGCCAGCAGTTTATTTCCTAGCGGGGAAAACACCGGGGAGCTGTTTTTT. Translation gives CASSLFPSGENTGELFF.

The table lists this clone with a count of one. This sequence joins TRBV5-1 and TRBJ2-7, with a tentative D call TRBD2 (5 bases). Germline assignment: CDR1 SGHRS and CDR2 YFSETQ. There are 13 residues in the CDR3. V gave up 4 bases and J gave up 3 bases, with 11 bases separating them. This CDR3 reads CASSLFRDYEQYF. Here the CDR3 DNA reads TGCGCCAGCAGCCTCTTCCGGGACTACGAGCAGTACTTC.

This clone occurred once. This chain joins TRBV5-1 and TRBJ1-2; D is possibly TRBD1 (6 bases). The CDR3 spans 15 residues. In germline, CDR1 is SGHRS, CDR2 YFSETQ. V was clipped by 4 bases and J by 2 bases, with 15 bases between them. Here the CDR3 reads CASSVSRGPNYGYTF. CDR3 nucleotide sequence: TGCGCCAGCAGCGTCTCCCGGGGGCCCAACTATGGCTACACCTTC. The entire variable domain, with the rest obtained from reference TRBV5-1 and TRBJ1-2, is as follows: KAGVTQTPRYLIKTRGQQVTLSCSPISGHRSVSWYQQTPGQGLQFLFEYFSETQRNKGNFPGRFSGRQFSNSRSEMNVSTLELGDSALYLCASSVSRGPNYGYTFGSGTRLTVV.

This chain's CDR3 is CASKEGQNGGYTF. In nucleotides, the CDR3 is TGTGCCAGCAAAGAAGGGCAGAACGGTGGCTACACCTTC. The chain joins TRBV2 to TRBJ1-2; D unresolved. This CDR3 comprises 13 residues. CDR1 and CDR2 (germline): SNHLY, FYNNEI. Trimming shortened V by 7 bases and J by 7 bases, and 16 bases separated the two germline ends.

The chain recombines TRBV5-6 with TRBJ1-1; D is undetermined. Germline V CDR1 and CDR2: SGHDT, YYEEEE. Trimming removed 4 bases from V and 1 base from J, with 14 bases in between. This CDR3 region has 15 residues. CDR3 region: CASSPTVNKNTEAFF. CDR3 nucleotide sequence: TGTGCCAGCAGCCCCACCGTCAACAAGAACACTGAAGCTTTCTTT.

DNA of the CDR3: TGCGCCAGCAGCTCAACCATCCGACTAGCGGGAGGGGCCGGAGAAGATACGCAGTATTTT. It is translated as CASSSTIRLAGGAGEDTQYF. The chain joins TRBV5-1 to TRBJ2-3; 14 bases map to TRBD2. The germline V gene encodes CDR1 SGHRS and CDR2 YFSETQ. This CDR3 contains 20 residues. Trimming at V came to 3 bases and at J to 5 bases, leaving 17 bases not matched to a gene.

The V and J genes are TRBV7-2 and TRBJ2-7; D gene uncertain. Trimming pared 0 bases from V and 1 base from J, leaving 7 bases between. Germline loops: CDR1 SGHTA, CDR2 FQGNSA. The CDR3 extends over 14 amino acids. The CDR3 DNA follows: TGTGCCAGCAGCTTAGCGTACGGTTCCTACGAGCAGTACTTC. Its translation is CASSLAYGSYEQYF.

The V gene is TRBV5-6, the J gene TRBJ2-7; the D gene could be TRBD1 or TRBD2 (5 bases each). Trimming took off 4 bases at V and 4 bases at J, with 6 bases between the two ends. Germline V lookup: CDR1 SGHDT, CDR2 YYEEEE. The CDR3 has 11 residues. The CDR3 DNA reads as TGTGCCAGCAGCGAGGGGTACGAGCAGTACTTC. As protein: CASSEGYEQYF.

The J gene is TRBJ1-4, the V gene TRBV11-3; D ambiguous. The germline CDR1 and CDR2 sequences are SGHNT and YENEEA. CDR3 length equals 20 residues. V lost 5 bases and J lost 8, with 33 bases in between. CDR3 sequence: CASSPKSRPGDFKELEKLFF. The CDR3 DNA is TGTGCCAGCAGCCCTAAATCCAGGCCTGGAGACTTTAAAGAGTTAGAAAAACTGTTTTTT.

The chain employs TRBV7-2 and TRBJ1-3; tentative D call: TRBD1 (6 bases). The V end was cut by 0 bases, the J end by 3 bases, with 15 bases between. Germline-derived CDR1 and CDR2 are SGHTA and FQGNSA. This CDR3 comprises 17 residues. In DNA form, the CDR3 reads TGTGCCAGCAGCTTAGCCCCCCGGGGGGCGGATGGAAACACCATATATTTT. Its protein is CASSLAPRGADGNTIYF.